A single sample is the source of the 12 T cell receptor beta chains below, sequenced in a study of blood T cells in healthy people across ages. Through a sample-barcoded 5' primer and a J-beta primer mix, a second PCR was run for roughly 6 to 12 cycles. TCRdb redid the calling of the 5' RACE reads with MiXCR, one entry per CDR3 protein. The sample contains approximately 1,700,000 distinct CDR3 sequences, more than 35% of which appear only once. The sample taken for sequencing was blood. These receptors originate from a human donor in good health.

This clonotype has ten or more counts. This sequence joins TRBV2 and TRBJ1-5; D gene uncertain. This CDR3 comprises 12 residues. The germline gives CDR1 SNHLY, CDR2 FYNNEI. Trimming left V 8 bases short and J 7 bases short, with 12 bases between. CDR3 sequence reads: CASGGEGQPQHF. CDR3 bases: TGTGCCAGCGGCGGAGAGGGACAGCCCCAGCATTTT.

V gene TRBV6-1 combines with J gene TRBJ1-2; no definite D call. In germline, CDR1 is MNHNS, CDR2 SASEGT. CDR3 length equals 13 residues. The V end was cut by 0 bases, the J end by 7 bases, with 9 bases between. The CDR3 sequence: CASSEAPGLGYTF. In DNA, the CDR3 is TGTGCCAGCAGTGAAGCGCCTGGGCTTGGCTACACCTTC.

The V call is TRBV20-1, the J call TRBJ1-5; maybe TRBD1 (5 bases). The germline gives CDR1 DFQATT, CDR2 SNEGSKA (reference sequence). The CDR3 runs 13 residues. The CDR3 here is CSGGRGANQPQHF. The CDR3, as DNA: TGCAGCGGGGGACGGGGAGCTAATCAGCCCCAGCATTTT.

The rearrangement joins TRBV6-2 or TRBV6-3 to TRBJ1-1, with D unresolved. V lost 0 bases and J lost 11, with 7 bases in between. The CDR3 runs 11 residues. Germline-derived CDR1 and CDR2 are MNHEY and SVGEGT. The CDR3 coding sequence is TGTGCCAGCAGTTACTCGAGATGGGCTTTCTTT. It encodes CASSYSRWAFF.

The chain has TRBV9 and TRBJ1-1; 9 nucleotides agree with TRBD1. The germline V gene encodes CDR1 SGDLS and CDR2 YYNGEE. This CDR3 contains 14 residues. V lost 3 bases, J lost 5 bases, and 5 bases stayed unmatched. The CDR3, as DNA: TGTGCCAGCAGCGAGGGAGACAGGGGGACTGAAGCTTTCTTT. Protein product: CASSEGDRGTEAFF.

This chain joins TRBV28 and TRBJ2-1; 11 bases line up with TRBD1. Germline values: CDR1 MDHEN, CDR2 SYDVKM. V shed 5 bases, J shed 1 base, and the junction held 4 bases outside the gene matches. The CDR3 extends over 16 amino acids. The CDR3 loop reads CASSGTGGWSYNEQFF. CDR3 nucleotide sequence: TGTGCCAGCAGTGGGACAGGGGGGTGGTCCTACAATGAGCAGTTCTTC.

The V call is TRBV10-3, the J call TRBJ2-5; TRBD1 matches 7 bases. The CDR3 totals 15 residues. Unmatched junction bases numbered 16, after V lost 11 bases and J lost 4 bases. Germline V lookup: CDR1 ENHRY, CDR2 SYGVKD. The DNA of the CDR3 is TGTGCCTCCAATTCCCCGGACAGGAGTGGAGAGACCCAGTACTTC. It encodes CASNSPDRSGETQYF.

The rearrangement uses TRBV12-3 or TRBV12-4 and TRBJ1-2; D unresolved. The germline V and J ends were trimmed by 1 base and 5 bases, with 8 bases remaining between them. The CDR3 runs to 13 residues. The DNA for the CDR3 is TGTGCCAGCAGTTTAGGACGGTGGTATGGCTACACCTTC. Translation gives CASSLGRWYGYTF.

This clonotype came up a few times. The chain combines TRBV6-6 with TRBJ1-2; the D gene is possibly TRBD1 (5 bases). V lost 0 bases and J 6 bases, leaving 14 bases between the germline ends. This CDR3 is 15 amino acids long. Germline V gene sequence: CDR1 MNHNY, CDR2 SVGAGI (reference sequence). The DNA of the CDR3 is TGTGCCAGCAGTTACTCTTCCAGGGTGTATGATGGCTACACCTTC. Encoded protein: CASSYSSRVYDGYTF.

CDR3 in amino acids: CAISESWLGSGNEQFF. The CDR3 DNA follows: TGTGCCATCAGTGAGTCGTGGTTGGGCTCAGGCAATGAGCAGTTCTTC. The chain combines TRBV10-3 with TRBJ2-1, with D unresolved. The V and J ends lost 0 bases and 6 bases respectively, with 15 bases between them. Per the germline V gene, CDR1 is ENHRY and CDR2 is SYGVKD. The CDR3 length is 16 residues.

The gene calls are TRBV20-1 and TRBJ2-7; D unresolved. This CDR3 spans 15 amino acids. Germline CDR1 DFQATT, CDR2 SNEGSKA (reference sequence). Between the trimmed V and J ends, which lost 6 bases and 0 bases, there was a span of 18 bases. The CDR3 loop reads CSAQDRRASSYEQYF. The CDR3 DNA is TGCAGTGCCCAAGACCGGCGAGCTAGCTCCTACGAGCAGTACTTC.

The chain recombines TRBV4-2 with TRBJ2-5, with 9 bases that match TRBD2. The ends lost 1 base at V and 3 bases at J; junction bases unmatched: 6. Germline CDR1 and CDR2: LGHNA and YNFKEQ. The CDR3 is made up of 16 amino acids. The CDR3 loop reads CASSQVAIAGEETQYF. For the CDR3, the DNA is TGTGCCAGCAGCCAAGTGGCCATAGCGGGGGAAGAGACCCAGTACTTC.